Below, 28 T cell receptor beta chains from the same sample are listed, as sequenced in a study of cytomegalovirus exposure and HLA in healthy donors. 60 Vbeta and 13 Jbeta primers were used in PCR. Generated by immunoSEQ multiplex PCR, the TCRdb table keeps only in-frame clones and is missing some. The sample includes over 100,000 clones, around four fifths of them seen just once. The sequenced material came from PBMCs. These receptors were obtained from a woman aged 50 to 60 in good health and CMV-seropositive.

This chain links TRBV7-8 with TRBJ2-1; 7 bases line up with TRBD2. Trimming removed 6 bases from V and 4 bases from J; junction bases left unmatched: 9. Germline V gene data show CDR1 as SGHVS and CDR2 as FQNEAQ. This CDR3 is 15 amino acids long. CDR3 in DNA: TGTGCCAGCAGTTCGAGCCCTAGCGGATACAATGAGCAGTTCTTC. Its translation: CASSSSPSGYNEQFF.

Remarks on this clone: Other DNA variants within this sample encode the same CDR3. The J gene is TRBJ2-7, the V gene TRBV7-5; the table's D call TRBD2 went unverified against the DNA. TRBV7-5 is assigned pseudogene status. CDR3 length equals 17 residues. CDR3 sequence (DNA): TGTGTCAGAAGCTTCCCCTTCTATCTAGCGGGGGAGGTCGAGCAGTACTTC. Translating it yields CVRSFPFYLAGEVEQYF.

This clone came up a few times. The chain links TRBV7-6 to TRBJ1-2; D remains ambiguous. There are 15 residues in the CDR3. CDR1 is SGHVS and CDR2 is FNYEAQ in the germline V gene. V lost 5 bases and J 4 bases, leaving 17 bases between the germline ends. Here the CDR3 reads CASSQRWGVSYGYTF. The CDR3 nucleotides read TGTGCCAGCAGCCAGCGATGGGGAGTAAGCTATGGCTACACCTTC.

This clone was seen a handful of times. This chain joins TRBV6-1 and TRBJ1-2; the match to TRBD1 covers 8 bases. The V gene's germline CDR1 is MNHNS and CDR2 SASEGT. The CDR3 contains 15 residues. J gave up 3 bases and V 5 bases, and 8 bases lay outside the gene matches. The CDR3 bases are TGTGCCAGCAGTCTACAGGGGGGAGCCGACTATGGCTACACCTTC. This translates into CASSLQGGADYGYTF.

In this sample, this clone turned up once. The DNA of the CDR3 is TGTGCCAGCAGCCCGACAGGGGGGGGTCTTGGCTACACCTTC. Protein product: CASSPTGGGLGYTF. The chain employs TRBV25-1 and TRBJ1-2; TRBD1 aligns across 9 bases. V dropped 6 bases and J dropped 7; count of bases not matched to a gene: 9. CDR3 size: 14 residues. Germline CDR1 MGHDK, CDR2 SYGVNS.

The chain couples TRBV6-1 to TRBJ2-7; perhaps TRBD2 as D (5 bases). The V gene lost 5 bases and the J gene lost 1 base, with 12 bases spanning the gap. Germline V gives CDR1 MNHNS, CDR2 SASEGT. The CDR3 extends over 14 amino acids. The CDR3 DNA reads TGTGCCAGCAGTCCCTTGAGGGTTTCCTACGAGCAGTACTTC. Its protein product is CASSPLRVSYEQYF.

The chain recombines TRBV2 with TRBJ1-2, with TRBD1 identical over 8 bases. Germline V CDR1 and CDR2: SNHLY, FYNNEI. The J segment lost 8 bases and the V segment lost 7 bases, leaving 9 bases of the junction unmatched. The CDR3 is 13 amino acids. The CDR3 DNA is TGTGCCAGCAAGGCAGGGGGCAGTGGGGGCTACACCTTC. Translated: CASKAGGSGGYTF. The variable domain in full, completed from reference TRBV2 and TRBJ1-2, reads EPEVTQTPSHQVTQMGQEVILRCVPISNHLYFYWYRQILGQKVEFLVSFYNNEISEKSEIFDDQFSVERPDGSNFTLKIRSTKLEDSAMYFCASKAGGSGGYTFGSGTRLTVV.

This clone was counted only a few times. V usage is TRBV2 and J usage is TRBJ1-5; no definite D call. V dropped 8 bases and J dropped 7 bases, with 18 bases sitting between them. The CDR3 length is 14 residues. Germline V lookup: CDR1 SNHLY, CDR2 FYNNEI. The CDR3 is CASAMMLREQPQHF. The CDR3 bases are TGTGCCAGCGCGATGATGCTTCGGGAGCAGCCCCAGCATTTT. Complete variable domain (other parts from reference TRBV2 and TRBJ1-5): EPEVTQTPSHQVTQMGQEVILRCVPISNHLYFYWYRQILGQKVEFLVSFYNNEISEKSEIFDDQFSVERPDGSNFTLKIRSTKLEDSAMYFCASAMMLREQPQHFGDGTRLSIL.

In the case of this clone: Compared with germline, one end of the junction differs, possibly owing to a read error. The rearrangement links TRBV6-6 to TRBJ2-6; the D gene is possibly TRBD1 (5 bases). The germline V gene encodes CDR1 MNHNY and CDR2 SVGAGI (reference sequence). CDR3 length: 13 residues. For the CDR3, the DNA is TGTGCCAGCATAACTTCTGGGGCCAACGGCCTGACTTTC. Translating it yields CASITSGANGLTF.

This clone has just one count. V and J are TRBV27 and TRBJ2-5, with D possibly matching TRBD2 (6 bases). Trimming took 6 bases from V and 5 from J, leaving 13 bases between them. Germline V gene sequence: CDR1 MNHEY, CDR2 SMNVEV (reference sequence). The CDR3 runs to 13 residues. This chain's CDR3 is CASRGGAGETQYF. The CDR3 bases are TGTGCCAGCAGAGGAGGGGCTGGGGAGACCCAGTACTTC.

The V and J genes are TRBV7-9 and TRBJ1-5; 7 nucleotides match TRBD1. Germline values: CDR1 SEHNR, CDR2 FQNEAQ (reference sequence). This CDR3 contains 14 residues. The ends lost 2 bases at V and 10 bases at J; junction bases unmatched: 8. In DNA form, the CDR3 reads TGTGCCAGCAGCTTAAGCACAGGGGACAATCCCCAGCATTTT. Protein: CASSLSTGDNPQHF.

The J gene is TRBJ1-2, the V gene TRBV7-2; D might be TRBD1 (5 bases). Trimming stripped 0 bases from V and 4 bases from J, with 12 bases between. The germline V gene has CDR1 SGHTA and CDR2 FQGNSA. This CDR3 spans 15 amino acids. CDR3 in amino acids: CASSLANRPFYGYTF. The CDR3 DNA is TGTGCCAGCAGCTTAGCCAACAGGCCTTTCTATGGCTACACCTTC.

Written as DNA, the CDR3 is TGTGCCAGCAGCGTAGACCTCCGTCGGTCGCCAGGGGCTAGCGGCCAAGAGACCCAGTACTTC. Protein product: CASSVDLRRSPGASGQETQYF. The chain joins TRBV9 to TRBJ2-5; TRBD2 might be the D (7 bases). The germline CDR1 and CDR2 sequences are SGDLS and YYNGEE. V lost 0 bases and J 1 base, leaving 28 bases between the germline ends. This CDR3 has 21 residues.

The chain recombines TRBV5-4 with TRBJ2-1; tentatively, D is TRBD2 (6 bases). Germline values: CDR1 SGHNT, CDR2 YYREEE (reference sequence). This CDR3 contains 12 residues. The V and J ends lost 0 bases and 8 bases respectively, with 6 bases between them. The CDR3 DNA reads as TGTGCCAGCAGCTTGGTAGCGGATGAGCAGTTCTTC. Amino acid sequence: CASSLVADEQFF.

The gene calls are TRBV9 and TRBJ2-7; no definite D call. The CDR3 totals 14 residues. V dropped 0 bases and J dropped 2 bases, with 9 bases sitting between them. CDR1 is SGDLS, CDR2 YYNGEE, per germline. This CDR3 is CASSVETETYEQYF. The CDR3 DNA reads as TGTGCCAGCAGCGTAGAGACGGAGACCTACGAGCAGTACTTC. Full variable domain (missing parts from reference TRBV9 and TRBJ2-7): DSGVTQTPKHLITATGQRVTLRCSPRSGDLSVYWYQQSLDQGLQFLIQYYNGEERAKGNILERFSAQQFPDLHSELNLSSLELGDSALYFCASSVETETYEQYFGPGTRLTVT.

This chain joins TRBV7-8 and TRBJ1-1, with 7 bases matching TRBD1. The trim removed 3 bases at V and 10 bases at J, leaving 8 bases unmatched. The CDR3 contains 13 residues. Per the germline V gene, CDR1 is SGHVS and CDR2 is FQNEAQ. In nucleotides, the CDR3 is TGTGCCAGCAGCTTCACCGGCAACAGGGGAGCTTTCTTT. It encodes CASSFTGNRGAFF.

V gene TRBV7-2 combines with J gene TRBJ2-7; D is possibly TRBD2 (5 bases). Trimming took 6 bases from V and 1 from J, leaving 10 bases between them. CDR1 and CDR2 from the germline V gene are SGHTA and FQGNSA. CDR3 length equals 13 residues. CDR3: CASSRTYSYEQYF. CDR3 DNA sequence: TGTGCCAGCAGTCGGACTTATTCCTACGAGCAGTACTTC.

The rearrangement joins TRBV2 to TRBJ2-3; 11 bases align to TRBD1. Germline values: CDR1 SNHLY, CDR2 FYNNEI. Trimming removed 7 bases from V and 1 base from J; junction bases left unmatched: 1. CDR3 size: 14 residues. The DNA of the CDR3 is TGTGCCAGCAAGGACAGGGGGCGCACAGATACGCAGTATTTT. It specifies CASKDRGRTDTQYF. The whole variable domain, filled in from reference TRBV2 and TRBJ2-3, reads EPEVTQTPSHQVTQMGQEVILRCVPISNHLYFYWYRQILGQKVEFLVSFYNNEISEKSEIFDDQFSVERPDGSNFTLKIRSTKLEDSAMYFCASKDRGRTDTQYFGPGTRLTVL.

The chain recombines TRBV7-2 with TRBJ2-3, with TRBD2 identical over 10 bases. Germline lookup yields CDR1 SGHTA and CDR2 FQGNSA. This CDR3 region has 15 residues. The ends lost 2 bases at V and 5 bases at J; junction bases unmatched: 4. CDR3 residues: CASSLSGGAIDTQYF. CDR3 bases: TGTGCCAGCAGCTTAAGCGGGGGGGCTATAGATACGCAGTATTTT.

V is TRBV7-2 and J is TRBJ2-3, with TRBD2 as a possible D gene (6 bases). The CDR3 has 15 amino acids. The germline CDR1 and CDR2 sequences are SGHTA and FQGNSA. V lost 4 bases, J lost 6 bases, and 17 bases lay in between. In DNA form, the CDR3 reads TGTGCCAGCAGCTCCATAGCGGCCACGGCCGATACGCAGTATTTT. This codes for CASSSIAATADTQYF.

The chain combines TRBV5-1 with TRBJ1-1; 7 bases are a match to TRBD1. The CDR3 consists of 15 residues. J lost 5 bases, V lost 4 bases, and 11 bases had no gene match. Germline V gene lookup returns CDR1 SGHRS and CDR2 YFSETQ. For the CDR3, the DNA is TGCGCCAGCAGCCGGGACAGCCAAGGAGAGACTGAAGCTTTCTTT. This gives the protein CASSRDSQGETEAFF. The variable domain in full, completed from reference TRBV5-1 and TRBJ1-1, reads KAGVTQTPRYLIKTRGQQVTLSCSPISGHRSVSWYQQTPGQGLQFLFEYFSETQRNKGNFPGRFSGRQFSNSRSEMNVSTLELGDSALYLCASSRDSQGETEAFFGQGTRLTVV.

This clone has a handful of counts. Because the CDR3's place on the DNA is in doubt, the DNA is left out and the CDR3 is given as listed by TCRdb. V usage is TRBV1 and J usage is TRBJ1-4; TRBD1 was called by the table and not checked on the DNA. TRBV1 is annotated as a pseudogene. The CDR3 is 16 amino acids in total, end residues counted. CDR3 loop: CTSSEWAKGANEKLFF.

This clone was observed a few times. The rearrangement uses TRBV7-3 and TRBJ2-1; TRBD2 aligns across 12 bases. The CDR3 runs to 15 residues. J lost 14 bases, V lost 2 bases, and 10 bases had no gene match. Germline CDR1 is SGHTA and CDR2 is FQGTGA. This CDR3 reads CASSLGLAGQRGKFF. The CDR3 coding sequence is TGTGCCAGCAGCTTAGGACTAGCGGGGCAGAGGGGGAAGTTCTTC.

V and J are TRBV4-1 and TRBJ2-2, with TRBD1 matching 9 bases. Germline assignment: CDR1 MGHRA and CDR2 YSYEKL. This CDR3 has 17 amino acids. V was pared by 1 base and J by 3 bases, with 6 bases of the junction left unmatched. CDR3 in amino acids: CASSQVGTGWDTGELFF. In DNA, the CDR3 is TGCGCCAGCAGCCAAGTGGGGACAGGGTGGGACACCGGGGAGCTGTTTTTT.

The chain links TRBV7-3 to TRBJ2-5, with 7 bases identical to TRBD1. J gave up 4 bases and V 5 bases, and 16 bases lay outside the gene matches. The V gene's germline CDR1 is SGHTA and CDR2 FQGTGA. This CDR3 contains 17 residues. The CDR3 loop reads CASSPTGTGYRGETQYF. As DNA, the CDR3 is TGTGCCAGCAGCCCTACCGGCACGGGATACAGGGGAGAGACCCAGTACTTC.

The CDR3 region is CASSLGGWRDEQFF. The CDR3 region has the DNA TGTGCCAGCAGTTTGGGGGGTTGGAGGGATGAGCAGTTCTTC. The V and J genes are TRBV27 and TRBJ2-1; possibly TRBD2 for D (6 bases). Between the trimmed V and J ends, which lost 3 bases and 8 bases, there was a span of 14 bases. The CDR3 has 14 amino acids. Germline assignment: CDR1 MNHEY and CDR2 SMNVEV (reference sequence).

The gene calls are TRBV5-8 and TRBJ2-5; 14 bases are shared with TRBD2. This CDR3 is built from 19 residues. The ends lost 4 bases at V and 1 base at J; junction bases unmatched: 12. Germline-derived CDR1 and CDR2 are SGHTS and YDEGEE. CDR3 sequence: CASSPQPGLAGAIQETQYF. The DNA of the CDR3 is TGTGCCAGCAGCCCTCAACCGGGACTAGCGGGAGCTATCCAAGAGACCCAGTACTTC.

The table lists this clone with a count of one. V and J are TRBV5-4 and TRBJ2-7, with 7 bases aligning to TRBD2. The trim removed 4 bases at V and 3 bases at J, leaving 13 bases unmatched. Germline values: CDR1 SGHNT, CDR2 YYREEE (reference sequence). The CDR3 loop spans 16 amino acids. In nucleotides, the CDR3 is TGTGCCAGCAGCCTAGGTTGGGGAAGGGACTACTACGAGCAGTACTTC. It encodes CASSLGWGRDYYEQYF.